Listed below are T cell receptor beta chains from one sample, sequenced in a study of shared clonotypes between healthy human individuals. Profiling relied on immunoSEQ multiplex PCR, and the TCRdb table lists in-frame clones only, not all of them. Of roughly 320,000 clones in the sample, around 86% are singletons; the top ten hold around 16%. The sequenced sample was memory CD8+ T cells sorted from blood. These receptors originate from a man between 18 and 35 years old in good health. CDR3s include the opening cysteine and the closing phenylalanine or tryptophan. The D gene is left open where the match is weak. A row's size may be missing; if present it is once, few, many or a size class.

>NA|NA|TRBJ2-7|TRBV13
CASGPYSPYEQYF
TGTGCCAGCGGCCCCTACAGCCCCTACGAGCAGTACTTC
>NA|TRBD1|TRBJ2-7|TRBV29-1
CSVDKGDRGTYEQYF
TGCAGCGTTGATAAAGGAGACAGGGGGACCTACGAGCAGTACTTC
>NA|NA|TRBJ2-3|TRBV7-6
CASSLVGGPGDTQYF
TGTGCCAGCAGCTTAGTTGGGGGGCCTGGAGATACGCAGTATTTT
>NA|TRBD2|TRBJ2-5|TRBV29-1
CSVEPGLALQETQYF
TGCAGCGTAGAACCGGGACTAGCGCTACAAGAGACCCAGTACTTC
>NA|NA|TRBJ1-1|TRBV9
CASSAQGSNTEAFF
TGTGCCAGCAGCGCTCAGGGATCTAACACTGAAGCTTTCTTT
>NA|NA|TRBJ2-7|TRBV9
CASSLGSAYEQYF
TGTGCCAGCAGCCTCGGGAGCGCCTACGAGCAGTACTTC
>once|TRBD1|TRBJ2-5|TRBV25-1
CASSEWDSQETQYF
TGTGCCAGCAGTGAATGGGACAGCCAAGAGACCCAGTACTTC
>NA|NA|TRBJ2-5|TRBV13
CASSLKLEETQYF
TGTGCCAGCAGCTTGAAACTCGAAGAGACCCAGTACTTC
>NA|TRBD1|TRBJ2-7|TRBV2
CASGDSYEQYF
TGTGCCAGCGGGGACAGCTACGAGCAGTACTTC
>NA|NA|TRBJ2-5|TRBV7-9
CASSPVVRGVETQYF
TGTGCCAGCAGCCCCGTGGTAAGGGGCGTCGAGACCCAGTACTTC
>once|TRBD1|TRBJ2-2|TRBV19
CASTQDREYTGELFF
TGTGCCAGTACTCAGGACAGGGAATACACCGGGGAGCTGTTTTTT
>NA|NA|TRBJ2-5|TRBV7-9
CASSLAWDSETQYF
TGTGCCAGCAGCTTAGCCTGGGACTCAGAGACCCAGTACTTC
>NA|TRBD1|TRBJ2-5|TRBV27
CASSFTGGGETQYF
TGTGCCAGCAGTTTTACAGGGGGCGGTGAGACCCAGTACTTC
>once|NA|TRBJ1-5|TRBV7-8
CASSLAVVGNQPQHF
TGTGCCAGCAGCTTAGCCGTAGTTGGCAATCAGCCCCAGCATTTT